This paragraph covers one TCR beta chain sequence. An end of the junction does not agree with germline; a read error may underlie this. From around 500 ng total RNA, TCR beta cDNA was generated with a primer in the constant region. TCR beta libraries came from three nested multiplex PCR rounds using slightly modified ARM-PCR. The first two PCR rounds used TRBV1-TRBV30 primers with a Cbeta primer, approximately 10 cycles each. TCRdb itself ran the multiplex PCR reads through MiXCR, one entry per CDR3 protein. This table has fewer than 250,000 distinct CDR3 sequences, approximately 80% appearing once. The sample belongs to a study of tumor-infiltrating lymphocytes in primary liver carcinoma. Joint extraction of RNA and DNA used roughly 19-31 mg of bulk tissue that was unsorted. Patients were treatment-naive with chronic HBV infection. Tumor samples each held over 80% viable tumor cells. CDR1 and CDR2 from the germline V gene are SQVTM and ANQGSEA. The CDR3 runs to 10 residues.

This sequence was found in a man in his forties with primary liver carcinoma and hepatitis B virus infection. Sequenced sample: tumor tissue from primary liver carcinoma. The chain combines TRBV29-1 with TRBJ2-1; the D is unclear. The CDR3 DNA sequence: TGCAGCACACAACGTAATGAACAGTTCTTC. Translated, it gives CSTQRNEQFF.